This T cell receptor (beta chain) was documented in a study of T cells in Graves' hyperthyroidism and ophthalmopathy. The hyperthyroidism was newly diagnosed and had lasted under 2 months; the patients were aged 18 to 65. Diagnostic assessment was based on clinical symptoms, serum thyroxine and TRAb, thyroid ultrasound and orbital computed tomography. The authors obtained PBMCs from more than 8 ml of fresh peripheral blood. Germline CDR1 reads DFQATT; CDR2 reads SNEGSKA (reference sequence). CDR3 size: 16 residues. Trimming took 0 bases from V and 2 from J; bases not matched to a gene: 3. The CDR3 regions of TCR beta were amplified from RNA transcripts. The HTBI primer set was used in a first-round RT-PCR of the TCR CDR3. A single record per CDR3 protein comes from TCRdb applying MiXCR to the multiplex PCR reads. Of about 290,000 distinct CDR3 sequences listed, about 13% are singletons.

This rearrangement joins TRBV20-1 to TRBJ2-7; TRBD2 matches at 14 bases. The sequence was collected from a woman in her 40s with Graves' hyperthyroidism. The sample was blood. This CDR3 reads CSARDRGLAGAYEQYF. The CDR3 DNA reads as TGCAGTGCTAGAGATCGGGGACTAGCGGGAGCCTACGAGCAGTACTTC.